A single T cell receptor (beta chain) is shown here with its context. Its antigen is not identified. Other DNA sequences of this sample code for an identical CDR3. This record belongs to a study of radiotherapy plus CTLA-4 blockade in lung cancer. In chemo-refractory metastatic non-small-cell lung cancer, patients got ipilimumab CTLA-4 blockade together with focal radiation. Here immunoSEQ multiplex PCR was the method, and the copy in TCRdb shows in-frame clones only, minus some. The sample yields around 110,000 clones, approximately 90% seen once. Findings of the study overall: Interferon-beta, together with early blood T cell clone dynamics, reportedly best predicted response. An expansion of tumor-derived TCR clones occurred in blood after radiotherapy plus ipilimumab.

The length of the CDR3 is 14 residues. The germline V gene encodes CDR1 SGHRS and CDR2 YFSETQ. J was trimmed by 4 bases and V by 5 bases; bases with no gene match: 7. This TCR came from a human donor with non-small cell lung cancer that progressed on radiotherapy plus ipilimumab. V and J are TRBV5-1 and TRBJ2-7; 9 positions match TRBD1. Material: peripheral blood, obtained from a patient treated with radiotherapy plus ipilimumab. CDR3 amino acids: CASSPGTGLYEQYF. CDR3 nucleotides: TGCGCCAGCAGTCCCGGGACAGGGTTGTACGAGCAGTACTTC.